This T cell receptor (beta chain) was identified in a study of Ad26.COV2.S vaccination and SARS-CoV-2 variants. Study as a whole: Sample donor was a member of the COV1001 Ad26.COV2.S trial arm.

Treatment noted: about 20 received Ad26.COV2.S at low or high dose, single or two shots; about 5 received placebo; per-sample allocation not given. The investigators took samples on day 63 after the first vaccine or placebo injection. V gave up 5 bases and J gave up 2 bases; unmatched junction bases: 8. The germline gives CDR1 SGHVS, CDR2 FQNEAQ. CDR3 length: 15 residues. TCRdb's copy holds only in-frame clones and misses some; the assay was immunoSEQ multiplex PCR. This sample has some 300,000 clones, with around 81% found just once. The receptor was derived from a person aged 18-65 years who received the Ad26.COV2.S COVID-19 vaccine or a placebo. V is TRBV7-8 and J is TRBJ2-7; TRBD1 matches 8 bases. Sequencing used peripheral blood, obtained in a trial of Ad26.COV2.S vaccine versus placebo. The DNA of the CDR3 is TGTGCCAGCAGCGCGCCAGGGGGCTCCACCTACGAGCAGTACTTC. This translates into CASSAPGGSTYEQYF. The whole variable domain, filled in from reference TRBV7-8 and TRBJ2-7, reads GAGVSQSPRYKVAKRGQDVALRCDPISGHVSLFWYQQALGQGPEFLTYFQNEAQLDKSGLPSDRFFAERPEGSVSTLKIQRTQQEDSAVYLCASSAPGGSTYEQYFGPGTRLTVT.